This T cell receptor (beta chain) originates from a study of blood T cell repertoires in COVID-19. Across the whole study: PBMCs, B-cell-depleted T cells, or T cells were the source of the cDNA or gDNA that made up the material.

V was shortened by 2 bases and J by 5 bases, with 3 bases between the two germline ends. CDR1 is MNHEY, CDR2 SVGAGI, per germline. The CDR3 contains 11 residues. Sequencing was performed with immunoSEQ multiplex PCR; in TCRdb, only in-frame clones are kept and a portion is missing. The data hold about 24,000 clones, with around 90% observed a single time. The chain combines TRBV6-5 with TRBJ2-5; no clear D gene. The origin of this receptor is a woman in her 70s with active COVID-19. Sequencing was done on a sample of peripheral blood. The CDR3 coding sequence is TGTGCCAGCAGTTACGAGGAGACCCAGTACTTC. The encoded protein is CASSYEETQYF.